The 3 T cell receptor beta chains below come from one sample, sequenced in a study of blood T cell repertoires in COVID-19. TCRdb's table, derived via immunoSEQ multiplex PCR, lists solely in-frame clones and lacks some. The sample comprises about 36,000 clones, around 90% of which are singletons, and less than 30% rests with the top ten. The source material was peripheral blood. The receptors derive from a man aged 60 to 75 with active or convalescent COVID-19.

The chain carries TRBV7-9 and TRBJ1-1; maybe TRBD1 (5 bases). The CDR3 is made up of 14 amino acids. Trimming took 4 bases from V and 11 from J, leaving 20 bases between them. Germline V gene data show CDR1 as SEHNR and CDR2 as FQNEAQ (reference sequence). CDR3 DNA sequence: TGTGCCAGCAGCTCGTTGAGGGCACTCGGGGGGGCTTTCTTT. Its protein is CASSSLRALGGAFF.

This chain connects TRBV5-4 to TRBJ2-3, with unresolved D. Trimming took 3 bases from V and 4 from J, leaving 9 bases between them. CDR3 length equals 13 residues. CDR1 and CDR2 from the germline V gene are SGHNT and YYREEE (reference sequence). CDR3 in DNA: TGTGCCAGCAGCTCCCCGACACCAGATACGCAGTATTTT. Amino acid sequence: CASSSPTPDTQYF.

The chain couples TRBV7-9 to TRBJ2-1, with 14 bases fitting TRBD2. The CDR3 runs to 18 residues. Unmatched junction bases numbered 12, after V lost 4 bases and J lost 7 bases. Per the germline V gene, CDR1 is SEHNR and CDR2 is FQNEAQ (reference sequence). The CDR3 DNA sequence: TGTGCCAGCAGCTACCCTCGGGGACTAGCGGGAGAGAGGAATGAGCAGTTCTTC. This encodes CASSYPRGLAGERNEQFF.